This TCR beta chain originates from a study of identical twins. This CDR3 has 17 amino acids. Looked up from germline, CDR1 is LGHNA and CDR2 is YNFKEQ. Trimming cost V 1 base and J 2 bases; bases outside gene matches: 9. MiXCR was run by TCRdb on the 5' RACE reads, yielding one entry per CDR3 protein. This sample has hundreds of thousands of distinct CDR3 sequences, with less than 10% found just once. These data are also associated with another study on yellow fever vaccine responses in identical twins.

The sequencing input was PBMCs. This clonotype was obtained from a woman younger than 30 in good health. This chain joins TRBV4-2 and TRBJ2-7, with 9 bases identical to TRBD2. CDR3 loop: CASSQVARASGTYEQYF. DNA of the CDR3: TGTGCCAGCAGCCAAGTGGCCCGGGCTAGCGGGACCTACGAGCAGTACTTC.